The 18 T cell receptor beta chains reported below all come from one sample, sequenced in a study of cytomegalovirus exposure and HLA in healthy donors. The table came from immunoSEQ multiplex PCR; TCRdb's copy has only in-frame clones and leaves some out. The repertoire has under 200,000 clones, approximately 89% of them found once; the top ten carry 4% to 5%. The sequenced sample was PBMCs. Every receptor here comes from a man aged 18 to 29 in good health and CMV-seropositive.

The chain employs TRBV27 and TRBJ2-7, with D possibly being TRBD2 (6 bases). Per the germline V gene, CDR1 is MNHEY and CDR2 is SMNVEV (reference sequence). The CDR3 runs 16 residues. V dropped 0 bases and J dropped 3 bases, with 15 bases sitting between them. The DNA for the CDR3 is TGTGCCAGCAGTTTATCGGGCGGGGCATCGGGCTACGAGCAGTACTTC. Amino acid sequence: CASSLSGGASGYEQYF.

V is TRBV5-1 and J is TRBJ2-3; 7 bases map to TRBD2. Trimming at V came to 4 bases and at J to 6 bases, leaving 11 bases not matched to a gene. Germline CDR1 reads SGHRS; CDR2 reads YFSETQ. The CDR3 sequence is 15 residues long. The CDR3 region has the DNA TGCGCCAGCAGCCCGGGAGGTTCTACCCCGGATACGCAGTATTTT. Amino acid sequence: CASSPGGSTPDTQYF.

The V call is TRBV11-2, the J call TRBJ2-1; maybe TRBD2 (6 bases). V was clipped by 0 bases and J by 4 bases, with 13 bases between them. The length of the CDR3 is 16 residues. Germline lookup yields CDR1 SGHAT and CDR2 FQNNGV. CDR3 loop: CASSLDRAGLYNEQFF. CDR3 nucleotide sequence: TGTGCCAGCAGCTTAGATCGGGCGGGATTATACAATGAGCAGTTCTTC. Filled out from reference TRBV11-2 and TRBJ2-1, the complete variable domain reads EAGVAQSPRYKIIEKRQSVAFWCNPISGHATLYWYQQILGQGPKLLIQFQNNGVVDDSQLPKDRFSAERLKGVDSTLKIQPAKLEDSAVYLCASSLDRAGLYNEQFFGPGTRLTVL.

The CDR3 DNA reads as TGTGCCAGCAGCGTTGGAGCTTTAGGAACTAGCACAGATACGCAGTATTTT. Protein sequence: CASSVGALGTSTDTQYF. This chain uses TRBV9 with TRBJ2-3, with unresolved D. The CDR3 runs to 17 residues. V was clipped by 2 bases and J by 0 bases, with 16 bases between them. Germline values: CDR1 SGDLS, CDR2 YYNGEE.

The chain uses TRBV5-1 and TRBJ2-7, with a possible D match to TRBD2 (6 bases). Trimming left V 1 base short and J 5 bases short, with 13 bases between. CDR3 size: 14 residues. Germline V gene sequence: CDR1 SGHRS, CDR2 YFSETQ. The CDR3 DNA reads TGCGCCAGCAGCTTGTGGTGGGACTCGAACGAGCAGTACTTC. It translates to CASSLWWDSNEQYF.

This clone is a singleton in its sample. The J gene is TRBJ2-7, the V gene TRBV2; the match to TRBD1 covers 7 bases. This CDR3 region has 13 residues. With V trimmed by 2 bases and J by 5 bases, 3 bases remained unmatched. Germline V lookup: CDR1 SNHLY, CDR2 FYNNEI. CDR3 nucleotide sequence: TGTGCCAGCAGTGAACAGGGGGTAGACGAGCAGTACTTC. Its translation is CASSEQGVDEQYF.

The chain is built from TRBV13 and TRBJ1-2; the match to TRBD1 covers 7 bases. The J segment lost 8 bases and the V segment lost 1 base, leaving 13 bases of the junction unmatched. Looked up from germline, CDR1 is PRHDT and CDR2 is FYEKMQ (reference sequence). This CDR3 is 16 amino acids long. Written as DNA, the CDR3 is TGTGCCAGCAGCTTAGACCGGACAGGTGTAACAAGCGGCTACACCTTC. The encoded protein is CASSLDRTGVTSGYTF.

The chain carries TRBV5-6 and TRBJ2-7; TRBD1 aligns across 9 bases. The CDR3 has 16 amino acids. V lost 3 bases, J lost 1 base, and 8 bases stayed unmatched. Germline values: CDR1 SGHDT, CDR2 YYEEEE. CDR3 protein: CASSSPPGTGSYEQYF. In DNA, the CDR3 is TGTGCCAGCAGCTCACCTCCCGGGACAGGGTCCTACGAGCAGTACTTC.

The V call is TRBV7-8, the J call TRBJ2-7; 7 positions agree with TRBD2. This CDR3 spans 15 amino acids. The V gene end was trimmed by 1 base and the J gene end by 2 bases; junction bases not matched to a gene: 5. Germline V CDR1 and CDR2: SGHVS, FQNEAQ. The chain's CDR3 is CASSLVAGDTYEQYF. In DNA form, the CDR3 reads TGTGCCAGCAGCTTAGTTGCGGGAGACACCTACGAGCAGTACTTC.

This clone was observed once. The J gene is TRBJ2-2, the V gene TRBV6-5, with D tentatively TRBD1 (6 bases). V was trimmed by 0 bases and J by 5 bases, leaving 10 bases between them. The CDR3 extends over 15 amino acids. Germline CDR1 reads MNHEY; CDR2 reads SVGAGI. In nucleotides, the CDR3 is TGTGCCAGCAGTTACTCGGTTCAGGGGACCGGGGAGCTGTTTTTT. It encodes CASSYSVQGTGELFF.

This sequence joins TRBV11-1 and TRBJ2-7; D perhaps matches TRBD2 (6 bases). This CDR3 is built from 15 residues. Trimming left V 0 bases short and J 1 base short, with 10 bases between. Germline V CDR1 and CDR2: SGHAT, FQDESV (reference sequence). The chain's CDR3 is CASSLASGVSYEQYF. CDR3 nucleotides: TGTGCCAGCAGCTTAGCGTCGGGGGTGTCCTACGAGCAGTACTTC.

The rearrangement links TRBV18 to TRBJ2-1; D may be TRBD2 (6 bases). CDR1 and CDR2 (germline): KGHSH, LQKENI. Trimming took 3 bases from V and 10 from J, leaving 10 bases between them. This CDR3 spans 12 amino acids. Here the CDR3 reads CASSPPRGEQFF. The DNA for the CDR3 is TGTGCCAGCTCACCCCCCCGGGGGGAGCAGTTCTTC.

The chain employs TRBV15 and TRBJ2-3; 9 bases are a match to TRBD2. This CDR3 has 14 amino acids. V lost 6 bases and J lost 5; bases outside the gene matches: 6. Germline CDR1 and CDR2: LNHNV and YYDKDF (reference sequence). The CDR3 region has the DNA TGTGCCACCAGTCCGGGACTAGCTCTAGATACGCAGTATTTT. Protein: CATSPGLALDTQYF.

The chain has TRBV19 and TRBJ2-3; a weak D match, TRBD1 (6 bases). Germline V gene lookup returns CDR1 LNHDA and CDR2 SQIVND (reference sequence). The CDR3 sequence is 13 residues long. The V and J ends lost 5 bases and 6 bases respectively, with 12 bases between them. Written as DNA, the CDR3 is TGTGCCAGTAGTTCCCACAGGGACGATACGCAGTATTTT. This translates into CASSSHRDDTQYF.

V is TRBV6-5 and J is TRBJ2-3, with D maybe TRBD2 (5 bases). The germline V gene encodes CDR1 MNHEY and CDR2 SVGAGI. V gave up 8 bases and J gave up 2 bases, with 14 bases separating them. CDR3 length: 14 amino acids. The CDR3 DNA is TGTGCCAGCCGAGAGTTGAGGGCCACAGATACGCAGTATTTT. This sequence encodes CASRELRATDTQYF.

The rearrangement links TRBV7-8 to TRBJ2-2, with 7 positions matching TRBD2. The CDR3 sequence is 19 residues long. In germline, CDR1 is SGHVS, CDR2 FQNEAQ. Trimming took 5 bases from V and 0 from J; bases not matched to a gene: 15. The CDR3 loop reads CASSPIGGRGRANTGELFF. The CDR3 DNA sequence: TGTGCCAGCAGCCCCATAGGAGGGAGGGGAAGGGCGAACACCGGGGAGCTGTTTTTT.

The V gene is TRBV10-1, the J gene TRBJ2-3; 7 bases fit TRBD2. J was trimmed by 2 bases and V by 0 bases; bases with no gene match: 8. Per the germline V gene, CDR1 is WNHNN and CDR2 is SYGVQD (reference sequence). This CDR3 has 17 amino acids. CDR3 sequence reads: CASSESGIAGVTDTQYF. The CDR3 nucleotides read TGCGCCAGCAGTGAGTCGGGTATCGCGGGAGTCACAGATACGCAGTATTTT.

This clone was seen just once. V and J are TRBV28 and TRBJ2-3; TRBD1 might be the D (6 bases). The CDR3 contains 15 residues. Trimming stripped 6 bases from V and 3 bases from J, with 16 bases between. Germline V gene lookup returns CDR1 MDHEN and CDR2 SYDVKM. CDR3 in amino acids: CASRQTSTGTDTQYF. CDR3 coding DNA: TGTGCCAGCAGACAAACCTCGACAGGTACAGATACGCAGTATTTT.